These T cell receptor beta chains were read from a single sample in a study of CXCR4 blockade with PD-1 therapy in pancreatic cancer. Some clones are missing from TCRdb's copy, which holds only in-frame ones; the method was immunoSEQ multiplex PCR. The data show over 4,500 clones, around three fifths seen once. Sequenced sample: tumor tissue. The receptors here all came from a human donor with pancreatic ductal adenocarcinoma. The CDR3 runs from the conserved cysteine through the conserved F or W.

j_gene: TRBJ2-1
v_gene: TRBV28
CDR3aa: CASSSGGTEQFF

j_gene: TRBJ2-1
v_gene: TRBV29-1
CDR3aa: CSVSLWGNEQFF

j_gene: TRBJ2-7
v_gene: TRBV6-8
CDR3aa: CASKLAGGPLYEQYF

j_gene: TRBJ2-3
v_gene: TRBV19
CDR3aa: CASSKGLALTDTQYF

j_gene: TRBJ2-7
v_gene: TRBV6-8
CDR3aa: CAIRDRYRHEQYF

j_gene: TRBJ2-3
v_gene: TRBV19
CDR3aa: CASSIGGFTDTQYF

j_gene: TRBJ1-2
v_gene: TRBV19
CDR3aa: CASSPDFRRDYGYTF

j_gene: TRBJ1-1
v_gene: TRBV18
CDR3aa: CASSPKDSLNTEAFF

j_gene: TRBJ2-3
v_gene: TRBV29-1
CDR3aa: CSVSGRGTDTQYF

j_gene: TRBJ2-7
v_gene: TRBV15
CDR3aa: CATSRGGLSDYEQYF

j_gene: TRBJ1-2
v_gene: TRBV30
CDR3aa: CAWKGQGEGGYTF

j_gene: TRBJ2-5
v_gene: TRBV19
CDR3aa: CASSPSLGPKTQYF

j_gene: TRBJ2-7
v_gene: TRBV19
CDR3aa: CASSLNPTREIPYEQYF

j_gene: TRBJ2-6
v_gene: TRBV25-1
CDR3aa: CASTLSGANVLTF

j_gene: TRBJ2-7
v_gene: TRBV6-8
CDR3aa: CASSYSIQGDYEQYF

j_gene: TRBJ2-1
v_gene: TRBV15
CDR3aa: CATSRGGLGENEQFF

j_gene: TRBJ2-3
v_gene: TRBV15
CDR3aa: CATSRGLAGTDTQYF

j_gene: TRBJ1-1
v_gene: TRBV6-8
CDR3aa: CASTLQGPNTEAFF

j_gene: TRBJ2-7
v_gene: TRBV27
CDR3aa: CASSLVWDRSYEQYF

j_gene: TRBJ2-7
v_gene: TRBV9
CDR3aa: CASSDREGIDDEQYF

j_gene: TRBJ1-1
v_gene: TRBV6-8
CDR3aa: CASSFFDLNTEAFF

j_gene: TRBJ1-2
v_gene: TRBV5-1
CDR3aa: CASSLRDRVNYGYTF

j_gene: TRBJ2-7
v_gene: TRBV5-1
CDR3aa: CASSPRTGASYEQYF

j_gene: TRBJ1-2
v_gene: TRBV16
CDR3aa: CASSQSRGYTF

j_gene: TRBJ1-4
v_gene: TRBV6-8
CDR3aa: CASSDTNNEKLFF

j_gene: TRBJ1-1
v_gene: TRBV30
CDR3aa: CAWRAEGSREAFF

j_gene: TRBJ1-2
v_gene: TRBV29-1
CDR3aa: CSMGDSTNYGYTF

j_gene: TRBJ1-5
v_gene: TRBV19
CDR3aa: CASSKGYGNQPQHF

j_gene: TRBJ2-7
v_gene: TRBV18
CDR3aa: CASSATDSYEQYF

j_gene: TRBJ2-5
v_gene: TRBV29-1
CDR3aa: CSVDLAGGGTQYF

j_gene: TRBJ2-1
v_gene: TRBV29-1
CDR3aa: CSVEGLAGNNEQFF

j_gene: TRBJ2-3
v_gene: TRBV5-1
CDR3aa: CASTRLGQSTDTQYF

j_gene: TRBJ2-3
v_gene: TRBV6-8
CDR3aa: CASSEGLSTDTQYF

j_gene: TRBJ2-2
v_gene: TRBV10-1
CDR3aa: CASSETSANTGELFF

j_gene: TRBJ2-1
v_gene: TRBV19
CDR3aa: CASSIGEYNEQFF

j_gene: TRBJ1-1
v_gene: TRBV30
CDR3aa: CAWSLQGALEAFF

j_gene: TRBJ2-3
v_gene: TRBV6-8
CDR3aa: CASSYWDITPDTQYF

j_gene: TRBJ2-3
v_gene: TRBV12-5
CDR3aa: CASQTSTDTQYF

j_gene: TRBJ2-5
v_gene: TRBV19
CDR3aa: CASSIVGGSQETQYF

j_gene: TRBJ1-2
v_gene: TRBV11-1
CDR3aa: CASSPPKGGYGYTF

j_gene: TRBJ2-1
v_gene: TRBV19
CDR3aa: CASSPTTGTRGNNEQFF

j_gene: TRBJ1-1
v_gene: TRBV11-3
CDR3aa: CASSSTGGLEDTEAFF

j_gene: TRBJ2-1
v_gene: TRBV19
CDR3aa: CASRGGGTNYNEQFF

j_gene: TRBJ1-1
v_gene: TRBV6-8
CDR3aa: CASSDRRNTEAFF

j_gene: TRBJ2-3
v_gene: TRBV6-8
CDR3aa: CASSLGTGGTDTQYF

j_gene: TRBJ1-3
v_gene: TRBV30
CDR3aa: CAWSADAAGNTIYF

j_gene: TRBJ2-7
v_gene: TRBV10-1
CDR3aa: CASSESQRDSHYEQYF

j_gene: TRBJ1-5
v_gene: TRBV30
CDR3aa: CAWSDMGRPQPQHF

j_gene: TRBJ1-4
v_gene: TRBV19
CDR3aa: CASSIPTGAATNEKLFF

j_gene: TRBJ2-7
v_gene: TRBV5-1
CDR3aa: CASSLDLVFYEQYF